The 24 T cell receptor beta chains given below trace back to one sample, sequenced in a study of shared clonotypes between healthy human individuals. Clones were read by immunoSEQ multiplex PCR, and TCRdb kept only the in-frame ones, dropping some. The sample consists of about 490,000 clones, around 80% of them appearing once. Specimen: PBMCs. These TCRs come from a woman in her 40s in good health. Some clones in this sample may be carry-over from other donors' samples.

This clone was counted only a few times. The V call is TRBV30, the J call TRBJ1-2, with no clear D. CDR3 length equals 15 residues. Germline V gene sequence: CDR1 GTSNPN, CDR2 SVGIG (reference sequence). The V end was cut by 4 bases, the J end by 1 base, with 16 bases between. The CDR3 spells CAWTSRRKGNYGYTF. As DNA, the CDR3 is TGTGCCTGGACATCCCGTAGGAAGGGTAACTATGGCTACACCTTC.

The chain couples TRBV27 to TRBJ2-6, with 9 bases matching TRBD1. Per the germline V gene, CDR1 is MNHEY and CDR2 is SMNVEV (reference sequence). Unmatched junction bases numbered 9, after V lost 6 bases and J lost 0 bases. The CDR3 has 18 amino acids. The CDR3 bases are TGTGCCAGCAGACAAGGACAGGGGATAAGCTCTGGGGCCAACGTCCTGACTTTC. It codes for CASRQGQGISSGANVLTF.

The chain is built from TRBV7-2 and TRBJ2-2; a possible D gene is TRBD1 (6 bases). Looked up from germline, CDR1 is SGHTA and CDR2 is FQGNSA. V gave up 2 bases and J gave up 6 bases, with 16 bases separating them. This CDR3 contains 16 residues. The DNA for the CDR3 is TGTGCCAGCAGCTTACGCCTTCAGGGGATCGCCGGGGAGCTGTTTTTT. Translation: CASSLRLQGIAGELFF.

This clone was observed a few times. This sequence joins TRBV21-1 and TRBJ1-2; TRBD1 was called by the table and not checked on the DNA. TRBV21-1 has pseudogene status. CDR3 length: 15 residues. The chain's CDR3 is CASSLRAATSYGYTF. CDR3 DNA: TGTGCCAGCAGCCTCAGGGCAGCAACCTCCTATGGCTACACCTTC.

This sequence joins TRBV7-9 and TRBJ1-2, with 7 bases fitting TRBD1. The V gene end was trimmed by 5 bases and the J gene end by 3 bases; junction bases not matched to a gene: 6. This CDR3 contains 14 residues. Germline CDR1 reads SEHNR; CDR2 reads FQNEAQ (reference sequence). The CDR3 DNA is TGTGCCAGCAGCCGCCCGGGACAGTACTATGGCTACACCTTC. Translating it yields CASSRPGQYYGYTF.

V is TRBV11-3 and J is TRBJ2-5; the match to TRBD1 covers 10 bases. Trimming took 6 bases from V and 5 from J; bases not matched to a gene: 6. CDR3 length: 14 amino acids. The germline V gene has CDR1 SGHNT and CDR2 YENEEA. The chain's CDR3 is CASSGQGVGETQYF. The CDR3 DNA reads TGTGCCAGCAGTGGACAGGGGGTCGGGGAGACCCAGTACTTC.

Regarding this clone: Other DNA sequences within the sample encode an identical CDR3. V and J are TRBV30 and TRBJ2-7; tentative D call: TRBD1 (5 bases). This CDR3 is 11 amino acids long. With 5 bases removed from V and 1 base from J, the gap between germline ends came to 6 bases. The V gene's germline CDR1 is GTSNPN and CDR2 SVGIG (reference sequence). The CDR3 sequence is CAWGQSYEQYF. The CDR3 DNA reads TGTGCCTGGGGACAATCCTACGAGCAGTACTTC. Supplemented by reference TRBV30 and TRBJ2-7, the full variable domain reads SQTIHQWPATLVQPVGSPLSLECTVEGTSNPNLYWYRQAAGRGLQLLFYSVGIGQISSEVPQNLSASRPQDRQFILSSKKLLLSDSGFYLCAWGQSYEQYFGPGTRLTVT.

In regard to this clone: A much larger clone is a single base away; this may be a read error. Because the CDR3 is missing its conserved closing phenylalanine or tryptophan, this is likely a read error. The CDR3 sequence: CASSLASSNYGYTS. The CDR3 DNA sequence: TGTGCCAGCAGCTTAGCAAGCTCTAACTATGGCTACACCTCC. The chain couples TRBV11-1 to TRBJ1-2; the D is unclear. The germline V gene encodes CDR1 SGHAT and CDR2 FQDESV (reference sequence). CDR3 length: 14 amino acids. V lost 0 bases and J 0 bases, leaving 5 bases between the germline ends.

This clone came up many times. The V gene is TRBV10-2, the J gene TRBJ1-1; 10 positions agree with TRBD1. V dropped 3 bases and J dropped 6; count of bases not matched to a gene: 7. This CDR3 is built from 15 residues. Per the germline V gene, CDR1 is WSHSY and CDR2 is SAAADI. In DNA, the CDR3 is TGCGCCAGCAGTGACCAAGACAGGGGGCTTCCTGAAGCTTTCTTT. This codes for CASSDQDRGLPEAFF.

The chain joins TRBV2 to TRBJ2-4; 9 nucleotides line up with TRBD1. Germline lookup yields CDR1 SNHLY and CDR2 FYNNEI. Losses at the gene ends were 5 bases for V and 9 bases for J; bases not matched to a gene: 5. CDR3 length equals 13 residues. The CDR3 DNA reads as TGTGCCAGCAGTCCGACAGGGGGGGGCATTCAGTACTTC. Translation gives CASSPTGGGIQYF.

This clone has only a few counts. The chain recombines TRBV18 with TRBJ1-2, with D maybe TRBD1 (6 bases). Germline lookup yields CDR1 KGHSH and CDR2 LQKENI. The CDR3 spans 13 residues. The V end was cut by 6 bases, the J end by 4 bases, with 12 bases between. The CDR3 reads CASSKGDLYGYTF. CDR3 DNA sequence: TGTGCCAGCTCTAAGGGGGACCTCTATGGCTACACCTTC.

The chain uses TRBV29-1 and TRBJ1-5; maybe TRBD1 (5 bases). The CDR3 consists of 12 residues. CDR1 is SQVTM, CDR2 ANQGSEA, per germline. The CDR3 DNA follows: TGCAGTAAGGGACCGAGAAATCAGCCCCAGCATTTT. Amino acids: CSKGPRNQPQHF.

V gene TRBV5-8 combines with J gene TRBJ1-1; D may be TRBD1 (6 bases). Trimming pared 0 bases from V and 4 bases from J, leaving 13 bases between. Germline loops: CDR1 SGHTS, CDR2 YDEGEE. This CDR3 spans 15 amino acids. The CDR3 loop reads CASSLAPGEVTEAFF. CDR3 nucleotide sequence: TGTGCCAGCAGCTTGGCCCCAGGGGAGGTCACTGAAGCTTTCTTT.

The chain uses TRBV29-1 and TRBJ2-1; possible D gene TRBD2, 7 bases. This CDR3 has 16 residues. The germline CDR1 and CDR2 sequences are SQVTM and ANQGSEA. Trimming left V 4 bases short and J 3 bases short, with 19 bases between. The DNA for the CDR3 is TGCAGCGTTGTGGGGGCAACCCGGACTAGCTACAATGAGCAGTTCTTC. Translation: CSVVGATRTSYNEQFF.

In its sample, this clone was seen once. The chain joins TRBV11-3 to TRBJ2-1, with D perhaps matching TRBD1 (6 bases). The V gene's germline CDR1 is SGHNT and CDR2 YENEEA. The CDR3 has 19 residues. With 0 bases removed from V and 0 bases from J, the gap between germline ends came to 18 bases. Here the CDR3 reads CASSLEGGSASSSYNEQFF. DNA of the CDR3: TGTGCCAGCAGCTTAGAAGGGGGTTCGGCGTCGAGCTCCTACAATGAGCAGTTCTTC.

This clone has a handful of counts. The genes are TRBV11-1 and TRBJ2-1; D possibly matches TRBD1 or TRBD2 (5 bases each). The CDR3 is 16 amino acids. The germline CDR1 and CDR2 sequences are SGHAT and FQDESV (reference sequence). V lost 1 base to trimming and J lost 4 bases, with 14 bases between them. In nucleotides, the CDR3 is TGTGCCAGCAGCTTAGGAGTCCAGGGAGAGTACAATGAGCAGTTCTTC. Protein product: CASSLGVQGEYNEQFF.

The CDR3 DNA reads TGTGCCAGTCGGACTAGCGGGCAGTTCCAAGAGACCCAGTACTTC. Its translation is CASRTSGQFQETQYF. V and J are TRBV19 and TRBJ2-5; the match to TRBD2 covers 11 bases. From germline, CDR1 is LNHDA and CDR2 SQIVND (reference sequence). The CDR3 has 15 residues. V was pared by 8 bases and J by 1 base, with 6 bases of the junction left unmatched. Drawing the rest from reference TRBV19 and TRBJ2-5, the complete variable domain is DGGITQSPKYLFRKEGQNVTLSCEQNLNHDAMYWYRQDPGQGLRLIYYSQIVNDFQKGDIAEGYSVSREKKESFPLTVTSAQKNPTAFYLCASRTSGQFQETQYFGPGTRLLVL.

As DNA, the CDR3 is TGTGCCAGCAGCCAGGATGGCGGGACAACTTACAATGAGCAGTTCTTC. Translation gives CASSQDGGTTYNEQFF. The rearrangement joins TRBV5-4 to TRBJ2-1; either TRBD1 or TRBD2 may fit D (6 bases each). Per germline, CDR1 SGHNT and CDR2 YYREEE (reference sequence). The V end was cut by 4 bases, the J end by 4 bases, with 18 bases between. This CDR3 contains 16 residues. The full variable domain, its missing parts supplied by reference TRBV5-4 and TRBJ2-1, is ETGVTQSPTHLIKTRGQQVTLRCSSQSGHNTVSWYQQALGQGPQFIFQYYREEENGRGNFPPRFSGLQFPNYSSELNVNALELDDSALYLCASSQDGGTTYNEQFFGPGTRLTVL.

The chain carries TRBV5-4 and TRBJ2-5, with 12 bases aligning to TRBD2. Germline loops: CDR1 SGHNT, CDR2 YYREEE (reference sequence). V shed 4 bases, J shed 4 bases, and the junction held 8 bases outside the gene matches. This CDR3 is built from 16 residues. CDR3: CASSTRLAGALETQYF. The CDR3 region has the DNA TGTGCCAGCAGCACCCGACTAGCGGGAGCGCTAGAGACCCAGTACTTC.

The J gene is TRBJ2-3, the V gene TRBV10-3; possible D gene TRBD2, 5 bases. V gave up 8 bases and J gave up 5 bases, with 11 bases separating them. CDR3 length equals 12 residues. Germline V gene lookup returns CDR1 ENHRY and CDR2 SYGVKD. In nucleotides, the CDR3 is TGTGCCATCGCGGGTTCGGGAGATACGCAGTATTTT. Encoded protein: CAIAGSGDTQYF.

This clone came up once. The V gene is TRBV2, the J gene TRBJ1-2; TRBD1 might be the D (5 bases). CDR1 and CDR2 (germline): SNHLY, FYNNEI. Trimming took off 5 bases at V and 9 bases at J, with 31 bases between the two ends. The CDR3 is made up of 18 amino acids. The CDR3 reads CASSNSGRTPLRGYSYTF. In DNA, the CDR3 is TGTGCCAGCAGTAACTCAGGGCGTACTCCTCTCCGGGGTTATAGCTACACCTTC.

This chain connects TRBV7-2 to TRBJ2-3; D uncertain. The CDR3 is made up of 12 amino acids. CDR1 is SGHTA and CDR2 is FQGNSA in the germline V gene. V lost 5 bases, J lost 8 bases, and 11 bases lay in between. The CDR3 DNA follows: TGTGCCAGCAGCCTTCCCCCCGGTACGCAGTATTTT. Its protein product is CASSLPPGTQYF.

This CDR3 reads CASTLTGGEKLFF. The CDR3 DNA reads as TGTGCCAGCACTTTAACAGGGGGTGAAAAACTGTTTTTT. The rearrangement joins TRBV6-6 to TRBJ1-4; 8 bases are a match to TRBD1. CDR1 is MNHNY and CDR2 is SVGAGI in the germline V gene (reference sequence). J gave up 7 bases and V 7 bases, and 5 bases lay outside the gene matches. The CDR3 runs to 13 residues.

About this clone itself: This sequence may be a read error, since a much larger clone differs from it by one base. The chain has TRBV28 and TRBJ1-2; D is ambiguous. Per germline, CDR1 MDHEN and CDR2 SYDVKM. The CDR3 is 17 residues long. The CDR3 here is CAGSFRNLGLGNYGYTF. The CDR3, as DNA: TGTGCCGGCAGTTTCCGAAACCTTGGTTTGGGGAACTATGGCTACACCTTC.